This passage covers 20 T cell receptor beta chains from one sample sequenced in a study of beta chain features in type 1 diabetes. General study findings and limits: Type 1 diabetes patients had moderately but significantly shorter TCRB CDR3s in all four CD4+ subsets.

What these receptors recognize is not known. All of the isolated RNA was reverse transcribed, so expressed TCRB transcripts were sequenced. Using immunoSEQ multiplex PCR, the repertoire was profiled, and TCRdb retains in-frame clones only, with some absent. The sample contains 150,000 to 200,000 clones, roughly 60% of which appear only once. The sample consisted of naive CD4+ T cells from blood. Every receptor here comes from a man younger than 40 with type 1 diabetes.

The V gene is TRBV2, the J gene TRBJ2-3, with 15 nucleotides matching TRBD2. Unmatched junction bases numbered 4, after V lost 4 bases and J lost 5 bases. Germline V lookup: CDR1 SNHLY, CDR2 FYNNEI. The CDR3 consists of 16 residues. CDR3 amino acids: CASSVPGLAGGDTQYF. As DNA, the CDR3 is TGTGCCAGCAGTGTCCCGGGACTAGCGGGAGGAGATACGCAGTATTTT.

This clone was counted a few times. The CDR3 region is CSARQEANTGELFF. Written as DNA, the CDR3 is TGCAGCGCCAGACAGGAGGCGAACACCGGGGAGCTGTTTTTT. The chain links TRBV29-1 to TRBJ2-2, with D possibly being TRBD1 (6 bases). V was pared by 7 bases and J by 0 bases, with 12 bases between. This CDR3 contains 14 residues. From germline, CDR1 is SQVTM and CDR2 ANQGSEA.

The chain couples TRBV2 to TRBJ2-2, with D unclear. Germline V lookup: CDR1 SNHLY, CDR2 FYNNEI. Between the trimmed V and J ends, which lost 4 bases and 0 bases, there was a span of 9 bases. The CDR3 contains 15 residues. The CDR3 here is CASSVDGSNTGELFF. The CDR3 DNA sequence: TGTGCCAGCAGTGTAGACGGTTCGAACACCGGGGAGCTGTTTTTT.

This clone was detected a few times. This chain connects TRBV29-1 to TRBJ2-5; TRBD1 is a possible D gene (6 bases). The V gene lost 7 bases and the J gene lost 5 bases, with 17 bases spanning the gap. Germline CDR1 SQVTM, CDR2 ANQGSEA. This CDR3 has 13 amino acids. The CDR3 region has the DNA TGCAGCGCCGAAGGGGGACGGAGGGAGACCCAGTACTTC. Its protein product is CSAEGGRRETQYF.

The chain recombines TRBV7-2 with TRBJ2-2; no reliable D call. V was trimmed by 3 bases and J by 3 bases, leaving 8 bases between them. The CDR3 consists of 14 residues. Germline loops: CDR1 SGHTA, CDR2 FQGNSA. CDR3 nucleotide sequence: TGTGCCAGCAGCTTCGCCGGCTACACCGGGGAGCTGTTTTTT. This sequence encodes CASSFAGYTGELFF.

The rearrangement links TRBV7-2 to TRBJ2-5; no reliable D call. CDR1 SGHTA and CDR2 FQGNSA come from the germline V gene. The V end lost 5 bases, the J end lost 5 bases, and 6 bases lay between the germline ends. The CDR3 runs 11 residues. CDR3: CASSTLETQYF. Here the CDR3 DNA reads TGTGCCAGCAGCACCCTTGAGACCCAGTACTTC.

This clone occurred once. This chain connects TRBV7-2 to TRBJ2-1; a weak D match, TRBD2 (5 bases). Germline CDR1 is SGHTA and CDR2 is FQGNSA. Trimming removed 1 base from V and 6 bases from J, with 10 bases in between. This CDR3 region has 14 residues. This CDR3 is CASSLVGGFNEQFF. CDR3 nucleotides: TGTGCCAGCAGCTTAGTGGGCGGGTTCAATGAGCAGTTCTTC.

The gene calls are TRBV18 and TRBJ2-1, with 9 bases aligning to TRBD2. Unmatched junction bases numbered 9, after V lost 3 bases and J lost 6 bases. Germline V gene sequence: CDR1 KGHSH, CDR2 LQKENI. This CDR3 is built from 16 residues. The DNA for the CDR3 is TGTGCCAGCTCACCCCCAGCGGGGGGACGTTTCAATGAGCAGTTCTTC. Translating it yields CASSPPAGGRFNEQFF.

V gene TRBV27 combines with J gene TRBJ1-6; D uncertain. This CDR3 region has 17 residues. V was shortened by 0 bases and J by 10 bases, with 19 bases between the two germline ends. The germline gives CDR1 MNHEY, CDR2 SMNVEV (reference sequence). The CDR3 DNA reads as TGTGCCAGCAGTTTATCTAGCAACATTCGGTTGGGATCACCCCTCCACTTT. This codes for CASSLSSNIRLGSPLHF.

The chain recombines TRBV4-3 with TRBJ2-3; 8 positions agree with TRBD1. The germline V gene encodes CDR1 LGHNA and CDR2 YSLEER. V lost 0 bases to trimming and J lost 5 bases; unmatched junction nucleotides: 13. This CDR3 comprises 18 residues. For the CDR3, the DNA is TGCGCCAGCAGCCAAGAGGCCGGACAGGGCGTTCTGGAAGATACGCAGTATTTT. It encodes CASSQEAGQGVLEDTQYF.

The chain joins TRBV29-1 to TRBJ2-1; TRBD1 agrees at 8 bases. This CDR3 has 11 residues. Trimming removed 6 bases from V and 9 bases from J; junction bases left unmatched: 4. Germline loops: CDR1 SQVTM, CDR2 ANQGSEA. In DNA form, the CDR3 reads TGCAGCGTAGGACAGGGCGGTGAGCAGTTCTTC. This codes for CSVGQGGEQFF.

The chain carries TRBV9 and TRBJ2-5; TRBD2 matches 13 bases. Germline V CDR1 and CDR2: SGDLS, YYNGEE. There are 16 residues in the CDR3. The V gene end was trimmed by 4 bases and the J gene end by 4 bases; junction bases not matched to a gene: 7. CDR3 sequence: CASSPGLAGVIETQYF. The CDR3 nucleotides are TGTGCCAGCAGCCCCGGACTAGCGGGGGTAATAGAGACCCAGTACTTC.

The CDR3: CASSYRDMAYGYTF. The DNA of the CDR3 is TGTGCCAGCAGTTACCGGGACATGGCTTATGGCTACACCTTC. The chain recombines TRBV6-5 with TRBJ1-2; the D gene is possibly TRBD1 (6 bases). Germline V gives CDR1 MNHEY, CDR2 SVGAGI. V lost 2 bases to trimming and J lost 5 bases, with 12 bases between them. The CDR3 totals 14 residues.

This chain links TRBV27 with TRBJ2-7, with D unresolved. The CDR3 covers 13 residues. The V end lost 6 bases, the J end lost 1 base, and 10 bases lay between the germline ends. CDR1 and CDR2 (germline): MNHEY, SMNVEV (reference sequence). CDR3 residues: CASRRFGSYEQYF. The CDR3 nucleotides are TGTGCCAGCAGGCGGTTTGGGTCCTACGAGCAGTACTTC.

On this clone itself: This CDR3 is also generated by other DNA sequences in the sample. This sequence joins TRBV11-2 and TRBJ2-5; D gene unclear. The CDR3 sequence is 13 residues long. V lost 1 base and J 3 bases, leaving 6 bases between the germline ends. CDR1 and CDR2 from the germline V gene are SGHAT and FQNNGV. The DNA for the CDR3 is TGTGCCAGCAGCTTAGGCGGCGAAGAGACCCAGTACTTC. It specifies CASSLGGEETQYF.

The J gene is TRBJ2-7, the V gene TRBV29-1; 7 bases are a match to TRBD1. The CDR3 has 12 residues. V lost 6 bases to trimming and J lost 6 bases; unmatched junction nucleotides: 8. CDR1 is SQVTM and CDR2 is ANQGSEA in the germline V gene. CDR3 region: CSVDGQVGEQYF. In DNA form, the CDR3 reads TGCAGCGTAGATGGACAGGTTGGCGAGCAGTACTTC.

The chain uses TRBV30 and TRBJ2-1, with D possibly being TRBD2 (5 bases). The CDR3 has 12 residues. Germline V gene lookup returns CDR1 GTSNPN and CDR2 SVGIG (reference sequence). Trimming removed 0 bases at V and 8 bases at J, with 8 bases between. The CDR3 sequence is CAWSVAGDEQFF. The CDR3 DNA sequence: TGTGCCTGGAGTGTAGCCGGGGATGAGCAGTTCTTC.

The DNA for the CDR3 is TGTGCCAGCAGTCTCCAAACCGCAGGGCCCGAGCAGTACTTC. Protein sequence: CASSLQTAGPEQYF. V gene TRBV7-9 combines with J gene TRBJ2-7; maybe TRBD1 (5 bases). In germline, CDR1 is SEHNR, CDR2 FQNEAQ (reference sequence). The germline V and J ends were trimmed by 6 bases and 6 bases, with 18 bases remaining between them. CDR3 length equals 14 residues.

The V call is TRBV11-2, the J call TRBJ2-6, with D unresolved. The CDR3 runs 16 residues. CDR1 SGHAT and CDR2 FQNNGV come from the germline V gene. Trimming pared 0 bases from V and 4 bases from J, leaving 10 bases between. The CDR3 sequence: CASSLDLGIGANVLTF. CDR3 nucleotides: TGTGCCAGCAGCTTAGATCTTGGGATCGGGGCCAACGTCCTGACTTTC.

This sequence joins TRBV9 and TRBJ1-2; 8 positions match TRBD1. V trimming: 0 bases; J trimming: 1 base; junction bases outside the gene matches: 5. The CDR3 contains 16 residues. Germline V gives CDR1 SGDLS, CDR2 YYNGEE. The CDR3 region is CASSVGSGGYNYGYTF. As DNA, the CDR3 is TGTGCCAGCAGCGTAGGTTCAGGGGGCTATAACTATGGCTACACCTTC.